Listed below are T cell receptor beta chains from one sample, sequenced in a study of intratumoral heterogeneity in liver cancer. TCRdb keeps only in-frame clones here, not all; method: immunoSEQ multiplex PCR. The table shows about 3,500 clones, with about 47% occurring only once. The sequencing here drew on tumor tissue, taken before any cancer treatment. The receptors come from a man aged 65-85 years with hepatocellular carcinoma. CDR3s include the opening cysteine and the closing phenylalanine or tryptophan. The D gene is left open where the match is weak. Clone size is not always given. Where it is, it says once, few, many or a class for expanded clones.

j_call v_call clone_size d_call cdr3_nt cdr3_aa
TRBJ1-2 TRBV2 - TRBD1 TGTGCCAGCAGTGAGTCACAGGGGGTGTCTGGCTACACCTTC CASSESQGVSGYTF
TRBJ1-4 TRBV25-1 - - TGTGCCAGCAGACAGGGTTCTGCAACTAATGAAAAACTGTTTTTT CASRQGSATNEKLFF
TRBJ2-2 TRBV5-4 - - TGTGCCAGCAGCCCGGGACCGTCCCGGAGGGGTACCGGGGAGCTGTTTTTT CASSPGPSRRGTGELFF
TRBJ1-1 TRBV5-1 - - TGCGCCAGCAGCTTACAGGGAAACACTGAAGCTTTCTTT CASSLQGNTEAFF
TRBJ1-5 TRBV27 medium-sized - TGTGCCAGCAGTTCGGGCAATCAGCCCCAGCATTTT CASSSGNQPQHF
TRBJ2-7 TRBV5-8 once TRBD1 TGTGCCAGCAGCCCCGGACAGGGGGCCGAGCAGTACTTC CASSPGQGAEQYF
TRBJ2-1 TRBV12-5 - - TGTGCTAGTCAGGGGCGCGGGGACAGCTCCTACAATGAGCAGTTCTTC CASQGRGDSSYNEQFF
TRBJ1-2 TRBV28 - - TGTGCCAGCAGTTTTGGGGACGGCGGCTATGGCTACACCTTC CASSFGDGGYGYTF
TRBJ1-1 TRBV4-1 - - TGCGCCAGCAGCCAACGCCAGAACACTGAAGCTTTCTTT CASSQRQNTEAFF
TRBJ2-2 TRBV5-1 - - TGCGCCAGCAGCTGGGCGACGGTGGAAACCGGGGAGCTGTTTTTT CASSWATVETGELFF
TRBJ2-5 TRBV7-6 - - TGTGCCAGCAGCTTGAGCTCTCCCCAAGAGACCCAGTACTTC CASSLSSPQETQYF
TRBJ2-1 TRBV29-1 - - TGCAGCGTTTCCGTGTCGCCGGCCAATGAGCAGTTCTTC CSVSVSPANEQFF
TRBJ1-6 TRBV4-2 - - TGTGCCAGCAGCCAACCCGGCGAGGCCCTCCACTTT CASSQPGEALHF
TRBJ1-5 TRBV6-6 medium-sized - TGTGCCAGCAGTTACGCGCCAGATCGGGGGCCCCAGCATTTT CASSYAPDRGPQHF
TRBJ1-5 TRBV10-3 - TRBD1 TGTGCCATCAGTGAGTCTGGACAGGGGGCAAATCAGCCCCAGCATTTT CAISESGQGANQPQHF
TRBJ1-1 TRBV6-2/TRBV6-3 - TRBD1 TGTGCCAGCAGTCGACAGGGGGCGACCACTGAAGCTTTCTTT CASSRQGATTEAFF
TRBJ2-5 TRBV7-8 - - TGTGCCAGCAGCTTGCCCCACGAAGCGGGCAGGTACCAAGAGACCCAGTACTTC CASSLPHEAGRYQETQYF
TRBJ2-6 TRBV5-4 - - TGTGCCAGCAGCTCCCACAGAAACTCTGGGGCCAACGTCCTGACTTTC CASSSHRNSGANVLTF
TRBJ1-5 TRBV6-4 - - TGTGCCAGCAGTGATGGTCCTGGAACCCAGCCCCAGCATTTT CASSDGPGTQPQHF
TRBJ2-5 TRBV9 - - TGTGCCAGCAGCGAGCCCCACCGGCCTCTTGAGACCCAGTACTTC CASSEPHRPLETQYF
TRBJ2-1 TRBV2 - TRBD1 TGTGCCAGCAGCCTTTTACCGGGACAGCCTGAGAATGAGCAGTTCTTC CASSLLPGQPENEQFF
TRBJ1-2 TRBV18 medium-sized - TGTGCCAGCTCACCGGTGGAGGAACTTCTATATGGCTACACCTTC CASSPVEELLYGYTF
TRBJ2-4 TRBV19 few TRBD1 TGTGCCAGTAGTATAGACCGGGACAGGGGAACGGACATTCAGTACTTC CASSIDRDRGTDIQYF
TRBJ1-6 TRBV19 few TRBD1 TGTGCCAGTAGTAGACCCTCCACAGGGGGTTGGTCACCCCTCCACTTT CASSRPSTGGWSPLHF
TRBJ1-4 TRBV15 - TRBD1 TGTGCCACCACCGACGCCGGACAGGGTTGGGAAAAACTGTTTTTT CATTDAGQGWEKLFF
TRBJ1-5 TRBV15 few TRBD1 TGTGCCACCAGCAGCCGGGACAGGGGGGTCAATCAGCCCCAGCATTTT CATSSRDRGVNQPQHF
TRBJ2-7 TRBV12-3/TRBV12-4 few - TGTGCCAGCAGGTTACTCTACGAGCAGTACTTC CASRLLYEQYF
TRBJ2-4 TRBV4-2 few TRBD2 TGTGCCAGCAGCCAAGCCCCAGCGGGGGGGCCCAAAAACATTCAGTACTTC CASSQAPAGGPKNIQYF
TRBJ2-1 TRBV24-1 few TRBD2 TGTGCCACCGGGGCTAGCGGGGGGGGCGATGAGCAGTTCTTC CATGASGGGDEQFF
TRBJ1-4 TRBV4-3 few TRBD1 TGCGCCAGCAGCCAAGACCTGCGGACAGGGGGGGAAAAACTGTTTTTT CASSQDLRTGGEKLFF
TRBJ2-1 TRBV4-2 few - TGTGCCAGCAGCCAAGATAAAGGCGGATACAATGAGCAGTTCTTC CASSQDKGGYNEQFF
TRBJ2-6 TRBV5-1 - - TGCGCCAGCAGCTTGTATCCGGTTGGGGCCAACGTCCTGACTTTC CASSLYPVGANVLTF
TRBJ2-1 TRBV6-5 - - TGTGCCAGCGGGACAACCTACTACAATGAGCAGTTCTTC CASGTTYYNEQFF
TRBJ2-5 TRBV5-1 - - TGCGCCAGCAGCTATCGGGGAGAGACCCAGTACTTC CASSYRGETQYF
TRBJ1-5 TRBV15 - - TGTGCCACCAGCAGAGGGGGTGTTGGGCAGCCCCAGCATTTT CATSRGGVGQPQHF
TRBJ1-5 TRBV27 medium-sized TRBD1 TGTGCCACTCCGGACAGGGGGCCAGGGCAGCCCCAGCATTTT CATPDRGPGQPQHF
TRBJ2-1 TRBV7-6 - - TGTGCCAGCAGCTTAAGCAGGGACCTAAGCTCCTACAATGAGCAGTTCTTC CASSLSRDLSSYNEQFF
TRBJ2-3 TRBV20-1 medium-sized TRBD2 TGCAGTGCTAGTGGCGGGGGGCGCACAGATACGCAGTATTTT CSASGGGRTDTQYF
TRBJ1-1 TRBV13 medium-sized - TGTGCCAGCAGCTTGGGGGCGAACACTGAAGCTTTCTTT CASSLGANTEAFF
TRBJ1-5 TRBV27 - - TGTGCCAGCAGTTCTTGGGGGGGAGGGCAGCCCCAGCATTTT CASSSWGGGQPQHF
TRBJ1-2 TRBV7-3 large TRBD1 TGTGCCAGCAGCTTAGTACCGGGACAGGGAGCCTATGGCTACACCTTC CASSLVPGQGAYGYTF
TRBJ2-3 TRBV7-7 - - TGTGCTAGCAGCCCCCAGGAAGCTAGCACAGATACGCAGTATTTT CASSPQEASTDTQYF
TRBJ2-6 TRBV7-2 few TRBD1 TGTGCCAGCAGCTTAGGGGGGACAGTAGTCGGCTCTGGGGCCAACGTCCTGACTTTC CASSLGGTVVGSGANVLTF
TRBJ1-4 TRBV7-9 - TRBD1 TGTGCCAGCAGAACGGACAGGGAGGGTGAAAAACTGTTTTTT CASRTDREGEKLFF
TRBJ1-4 TRBV4-1 - - TGCGCCAGCAGCCACGGCATTCATGGTTTTTCTAATGAAAAACTGTTTTTT CASSHGIHGFSNEKLFF